The text below deals with one TCR beta chain. Its antigen is not known. Some clones are missing from TCRdb's copy, which holds only in-frame ones; the method was immunoSEQ multiplex PCR. The sample has about 140,000 clones; roughly 93% are singletons. V was clipped by 4 bases and J by 4 bases; unmatched bases: 4. The CDR3 runs to 14 residues. Germline CDR1 and CDR2: MDHEN and SYDVKM. This sample is drawn from a study of T cell responses to AZD1222 COVID-19 vaccine. The study's findings and limits: Only six individuals given AZD1222 were seropositive at baseline.

The V gene is TRBV28, the J gene TRBJ1-1, with 9 bases aligning to TRBD1. Sequences were derived from peripheral blood, sampled after recovery from COVID-19. The receptor comes from an adult who had recovered from COVID-19. CDR3 sequence: CASSWGTGITEAFF. The CDR3 nucleotides are TGTGCCAGCAGTTGGGGGACAGGGATCACTGAAGCTTTCTTT.